These T cell receptor beta chains were read from a single sample in a study of blood T cell repertoires in COVID-19. Sequenced by immunoSEQ multiplex PCR; TCRdb stores in-frame clones only, minus some. In the table there are 180,000 or so clones, around 79% of which are singletons. The specimen sequenced was PBMCs or T cells enriched from blood (not recorded which). The receptor set was obtained from a man aged 45-65 years who had recovered from COVID-19. Both conserved end residues are part of each CDR3. Fields, in order: J gene, clone size, D gene, V gene, CDR3 DNA, CDR3 protein. The D gene is left open where the match is weak. Clone size is shown for a subset of rows, as once, few, many or a class of expanded clone.

j_gene: TRBJ2-7
abundance: -
d_gene: -
v_gene: TRBV4-1
CDR3nt: TGCGCCAGCAGCCAAGTCGGGTACTCCTACGAGCAGTACTTC
CDR3aa: CASSQVGYSYEQYF

j_gene: TRBJ1-6
abundance: -
d_gene: -
v_gene: TRBV5-6
CDR3nt: TGTGCCAGCAACACGCCAAGTTCACCCCTCCACTTT
CDR3aa: CASNTPSSPLHF

j_gene: TRBJ1-2
abundance: -
d_gene: -
v_gene: TRBV5-6
CDR3nt: TGTGCCAGCAGCTTGACGGGACTGACCTTGAATGGCTACACCTTC
CDR3aa: CASSLTGLTLNGYTF

j_gene: TRBJ1-1
abundance: -
d_gene: TRBD1
v_gene: TRBV28
CDR3nt: TGTGCCAGCAGTTTTGGGACAGGGTTGAACACTGAAGCTTTCTTT
CDR3aa: CASSFGTGLNTEAFF

j_gene: TRBJ2-7
abundance: few
d_gene: TRBD1
v_gene: TRBV7-3
CDR3nt: TGTGCCAGCAGCGTGACAGGGGTACAGGGCTACGAGCAGTACTTC
CDR3aa: CASSVTGVQGYEQYF

j_gene: TRBJ1-4
abundance: -
d_gene: -
v_gene: TRBV27
CDR3nt: TGTGCCAGCAGTTTATATGAGAGTGAAAAACTGTTTTTT
CDR3aa: CASSLYESEKLFF

j_gene: TRBJ2-1
abundance: -
d_gene: -
v_gene: TRBV9
CDR3nt: TGTGCCAGCAGCGTAGGACTTAGCTCCTACAATGAGCAGTTCTTC
CDR3aa: CASSVGLSSYNEQFF

j_gene: TRBJ2-1
abundance: -
d_gene: -
v_gene: TRBV2
CDR3nt: TGTGCCAGCAGTGAAGAAGCCTGGAGTGAGCAGTTCTTC
CDR3aa: CASSEEAWSEQFF

j_gene: TRBJ2-5
abundance: few
d_gene: -
v_gene: TRBV28
CDR3nt: TGTGCCAGCAGTTTAGAGACAGCCTTTCAAGAGACCCAGTACTTC
CDR3aa: CASSLETAFQETQYF

j_gene: TRBJ2-2
abundance: -
d_gene: TRBD2
v_gene: TRBV18
CDR3nt: TGTGCCAGCTCACCAGATAGCGGGGGCTCCACCGGGGAGCTGTTTTTT
CDR3aa: CASSPDSGGSTGELFF

j_gene: TRBJ2-7
abundance: -
d_gene: TRBD2
v_gene: TRBV7-8
CDR3nt: TGTGCCAGCAGCTTAGAACTTACACTAGCGGGAGGCTCGGGGGACGAGCAGTACTTC
CDR3aa: CASSLELTLAGGSGDEQYF

j_gene: TRBJ2-5
abundance: -
d_gene: -
v_gene: TRBV5-1
CDR3nt: TGCGCCAGCAGCTTGTATAGCTCCCAAGAGACCCAGTACTTC
CDR3aa: CASSLYSSQETQYF

j_gene: TRBJ1-3
abundance: -
d_gene: -
v_gene: TRBV27
CDR3nt: TGTGCCAGCAGCGTTTCTTTCTCTGGAAACACCATATATTTT
CDR3aa: CASSVSFSGNTIYF

j_gene: TRBJ2-3
abundance: -
d_gene: -
v_gene: TRBV5-1
CDR3nt: TGCGCCAGCAGCTTGGACGGTACTAGCACAGATACGCAGTATTTT
CDR3aa: CASSLDGTSTDTQYF

j_gene: TRBJ1-3
abundance: -
d_gene: -
v_gene: TRBV6-1
CDR3nt: TGTGCCAGCAGTGAATGGCCGGGTGGAGGAAACACCATATATTTT
CDR3aa: CASSEWPGGGNTIYF

j_gene: TRBJ1-1
abundance: -
d_gene: -
v_gene: TRBV7-9
CDR3nt: TGTGCCAGCAGCTTAATCGGGAAGAACACTGAAGCTTTCTTT
CDR3aa: CASSLIGKNTEAFF

j_gene: TRBJ2-5
abundance: -
d_gene: TRBD1
v_gene: TRBV5-4
CDR3nt: TGTGCCAGCAGCTTAGGGGGGACAGGGAAAGAGACCCAGTACTTC
CDR3aa: CASSLGGTGKETQYF

j_gene: TRBJ1-6
abundance: -
d_gene: -
v_gene: TRBV19
CDR3nt: TGTGCCAGGGTGCTTGTTCGTGGGTTGGACAAGAGCTCCTATAATTCACCCCTCCACTTT
CDR3aa: CARVLVRGLDKSSYNSPLHF

j_gene: TRBJ2-7
abundance: -
d_gene: TRBD1
v_gene: TRBV28
CDR3nt: TGTGCCAGCAGTTTCGCCGACATAGGACAGGGCCCCAACGAGCAGTACTTC
CDR3aa: CASSFADIGQGPNEQYF

j_gene: TRBJ1-1
abundance: few
d_gene: TRBD1
v_gene: TRBV3-1/TRBV3-2
CDR3nt: TGTGCCAGCAGCACTCGGACAGGGGAAAGGGGAGCTTTCTTT
CDR3aa: CASSTRTGERGAFF

j_gene: TRBJ2-7
abundance: -
d_gene: TRBD2
v_gene: TRBV5-4
CDR3nt: TGTGCCAGCAGCTCTACTCCGTGGACTAGCGGGGCCTCCTACGAGCAGTACTTC
CDR3aa: CASSSTPWTSGASYEQYF

j_gene: TRBJ1-5
abundance: -
d_gene: TRBD1
v_gene: TRBV7-6
CDR3nt: TGTGCCAGCAGCTTAGGGGGACAGGGTGATCAGCCCCAGCATTTT
CDR3aa: CASSLGGQGDQPQHF

j_gene: TRBJ2-5
abundance: -
d_gene: TRBD1
v_gene: TRBV5-1
CDR3nt: TGCGCCAGCAGCATCCTTGGGACAGGGATACGGCAGGGGGAGACCCAGTACTTC
CDR3aa: CASSILGTGIRQGETQYF

j_gene: TRBJ2-7
abundance: -
d_gene: -
v_gene: TRBV6-5
CDR3nt: TGTGCCAGCAGTCAAATAAGGGGGTACGAGCAGTACTTC
CDR3aa: CASSQIRGYEQYF

j_gene: TRBJ1-2
abundance: -
d_gene: TRBD1
v_gene: TRBV10-3
CDR3nt: TGTGCCATCAGGGAGGGAGCTAATTTCGACAGGGGCTATGGCTACACCTTC
CDR3aa: CAIREGANFDRGYGYTF

j_gene: TRBJ2-3
abundance: once
d_gene: -
v_gene: TRBV15
CDR3nt: TGTGCCACCAGCAGAGATGTAGGGGCAGATACGCAGTATTTT
CDR3aa: CATSRDVGADTQYF

j_gene: TRBJ2-5
abundance: -
d_gene: -
v_gene: TRBV9
CDR3nt: TGTGCCAGCAGCGCTGGGACTCCACAAGAGACCCAGTACTTC
CDR3aa: CASSAGTPQETQYF

j_gene: TRBJ2-1
abundance: few
d_gene: TRBD1
v_gene: TRBV7-9
CDR3nt: TGTGCCAGCAGCTTCCTAGTTGGGACAGGGGGGATCGATGAGCAGTTCTTC
CDR3aa: CASSFLVGTGGIDEQFF

j_gene: TRBJ2-7
abundance: -
d_gene: TRBD2
v_gene: TRBV7-6
CDR3nt: TGTGCCAGCAGCTCAACCGGGACTAGAACGGGCGAGCAGTACTTC
CDR3aa: CASSSTGTRTGEQYF

j_gene: TRBJ2-7
abundance: -
d_gene: -
v_gene: TRBV18
CDR3nt: TGTGCCAGCTCACCAGACAGGCCTCCGACCTACGAGCAGTACTTC
CDR3aa: CASSPDRPPTYEQYF

j_gene: TRBJ2-1
abundance: few
d_gene: TRBD2
v_gene: TRBV6-6
CDR3nt: TGTGCCAGCAGTCCAGGACCGATCGGGGGGGACTTCTTC
CDR3aa: CASSPGPIGGDFF

j_gene: TRBJ2-1
abundance: -
d_gene: -
v_gene: TRBV3-1/TRBV3-2
CDR3nt: TGTGCCAGCAGCTTTTCTCAGGGGTACAATGAGCAGTTCTTC
CDR3aa: CASSFSQGYNEQFF

j_gene: TRBJ2-7
abundance: -
d_gene: -
v_gene: TRBV2
CDR3nt: TGTGCCAGCACGAGAAGCTACGAGCAGTACTTC
CDR3aa: CASTRSYEQYF

j_gene: TRBJ1-1
abundance: -
d_gene: -
v_gene: TRBV27
CDR3nt: TGTGCCAGCAGTTTAATGGGGGGGGGCCTTTACACTGAAGCTTTCTTT
CDR3aa: CASSLMGGGLYTEAFF

j_gene: TRBJ1-5
abundance: once
d_gene: -
v_gene: TRBV7-8
CDR3nt: TGTGCCAGCAGCTACAGCCGGGGGGAACAGCCCCAGCATTTT
CDR3aa: CASSYSRGEQPQHF

j_gene: TRBJ1-2
abundance: -
d_gene: TRBD1
v_gene: TRBV29-1
CDR3nt: TGCAGCGCCGGACAGGGGAACTATGGCTACACCTTC
CDR3aa: CSAGQGNYGYTF

j_gene: TRBJ2-2
abundance: -
d_gene: -
v_gene: TRBV19
CDR3nt: TGTGCCAGTAGTTTCAGTGTTGCGAACACCGGGGAGCTGTTTTTT
CDR3aa: CASSFSVANTGELFF

j_gene: TRBJ2-2
abundance: -
d_gene: TRBD2
v_gene: TRBV7-7
CDR3nt: TGTGCTAGCAGCCAGGGACTAGCGGGAGGACTCAACACCGGGGAGCTGTTTTTT
CDR3aa: CASSQGLAGGLNTGELFF

j_gene: TRBJ1-6
abundance: few
d_gene: -
v_gene: TRBV11-2
CDR3nt: TGTGCCAGCAGCCAGGCGGGGACCGGGAGCTGGGTCTCACCCCTCCACTTT
CDR3aa: CASSQAGTGSWVSPLHF

j_gene: TRBJ1-4
abundance: -
d_gene: -
v_gene: TRBV19
CDR3nt: TGTGCCAGTAGTATAGGGACACTAAATGAAAAACTGTTTTTT
CDR3aa: CASSIGTLNEKLFF

j_gene: TRBJ1-1
abundance: -
d_gene: -
v_gene: TRBV11-1
CDR3nt: TGTGCCAGCAGCAAGATGCAGGGCTCTGAAGCTTTCTTT
CDR3aa: CASSKMQGSEAFF

j_gene: TRBJ2-1
abundance: -
d_gene: -
v_gene: TRBV21-1
CDR3nt: TGTGCCAGCAATACCGGACTGGGCCCCTTCAATGAGCAGTTCTTC
CDR3aa: CASNTGLGPFNEQFF

j_gene: TRBJ2-1
abundance: -
d_gene: TRBD2
v_gene: TRBV7-6
CDR3nt: TGTGCCAGCAGCTTAGGGAGCGGGGGGGCCAAGGGTGAGCAGTTCTTC
CDR3aa: CASSLGSGGAKGEQFF

j_gene: TRBJ1-6
abundance: -
d_gene: TRBD1
v_gene: TRBV27
CDR3nt: TGTGCCAGCAGTTTAGGCTGGGACAGAAATTCACCCCTCCACTTT
CDR3aa: CASSLGWDRNSPLHF

j_gene: TRBJ2-2
abundance: -
d_gene: -
v_gene: TRBV3-1/TRBV3-2
CDR3nt: TGTGCCAGCAGCCTAGACAGGATTTTCGCGAACACCGGGGAGCTGTTTTTT
CDR3aa: CASSLDRIFANTGELFF

j_gene: TRBJ2-5
abundance: -
d_gene: TRBD1
v_gene: TRBV18
CDR3nt: TGTGCCAGCTCACGGACAGGGCAAGAGACCCAGTACTTC
CDR3aa: CASSRTGQETQYF

j_gene: TRBJ1-4
abundance: -
d_gene: TRBD1
v_gene: TRBV5-1
CDR3nt: TGCGCCAGCAGCAGGACAGGGGGCGTTAATGAAAAACTGTTTTTT
CDR3aa: CASSRTGGVNEKLFF

j_gene: TRBJ1-1
abundance: -
d_gene: -
v_gene: TRBV6-4
CDR3nt: TGTGCCAGCAGTGATCAGGTTAACACTGAAGCTTTCTTT
CDR3aa: CASSDQVNTEAFF

j_gene: TRBJ2-7
abundance: -
d_gene: -
v_gene: TRBV21-1
CDR3nt: TGTGCCAGCAGCAAAGACCGTCCGGGGTACGAGCAGTACTTC
CDR3aa: CASSKDRPGYEQYF

j_gene: TRBJ1-4
abundance: -
d_gene: TRBD1
v_gene: TRBV12-3/TRBV12-4
CDR3nt: TGTGCCAGCAGGGACAGGGGTACTGAAAAACTGTTTTTT
CDR3aa: CASRDRGTEKLFF

j_gene: TRBJ2-4
abundance: once
d_gene: -
v_gene: TRBV28
CDR3nt: TGTGCCAGCAGTTTGTCCAGGCTACTAGCCAAAAACATTCAGTACTTC
CDR3aa: CASSLSRLLAKNIQYF

j_gene: TRBJ2-1
abundance: -
d_gene: TRBD2
v_gene: TRBV3-1/TRBV3-2
CDR3nt: TGTGCCAGCAGCCGCAGACTAGCTCCGGGCAATGAGCAGTTCTTC
CDR3aa: CASSRRLAPGNEQFF

j_gene: TRBJ2-5
abundance: -
d_gene: TRBD1
v_gene: TRBV2
CDR3nt: TGTGCCAGCAGTGTCGGTCTTGGGACAGGGAGGTTTAGTGTGACCCAGTACTTC
CDR3aa: CASSVGLGTGRFSVTQYF

j_gene: TRBJ2-3
abundance: -
d_gene: -
v_gene: TRBV19
CDR3nt: TGTGCCAGTAGTCTTCCTAGCGGCACAGATACGCAGTATTTT
CDR3aa: CASSLPSGTDTQYF

j_gene: TRBJ2-4
abundance: -
d_gene: TRBD1
v_gene: TRBV5-4
CDR3nt: TGTGCCAGCAGCAGCGGACAGGGAATTTTCAAAAACATTCAGTACTTC
CDR3aa: CASSSGQGIFKNIQYF